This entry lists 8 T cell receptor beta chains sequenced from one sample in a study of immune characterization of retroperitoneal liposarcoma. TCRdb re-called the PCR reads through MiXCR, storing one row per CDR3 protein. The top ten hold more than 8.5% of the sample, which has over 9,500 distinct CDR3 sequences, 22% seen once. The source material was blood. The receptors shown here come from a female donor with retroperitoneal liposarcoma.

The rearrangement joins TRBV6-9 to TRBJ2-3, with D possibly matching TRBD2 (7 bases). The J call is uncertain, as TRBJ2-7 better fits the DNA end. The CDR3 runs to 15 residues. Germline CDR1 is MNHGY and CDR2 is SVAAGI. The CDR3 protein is CASSYTSTGLGEQYF. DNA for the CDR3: TGTGCCAGCAGTTACACCTCGACAGGACTAGGAGAGCAGTACTTC.

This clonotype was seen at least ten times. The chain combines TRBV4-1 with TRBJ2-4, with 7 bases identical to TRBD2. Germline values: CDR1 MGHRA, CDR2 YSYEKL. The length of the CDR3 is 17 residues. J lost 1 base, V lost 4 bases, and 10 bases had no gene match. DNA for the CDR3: TGCGCCAGCAGCCTCACCCCACTCGGGGGGGCCAAAAACATTCAGTACTTC. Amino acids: CASSLTPLGGAKNIQYF.

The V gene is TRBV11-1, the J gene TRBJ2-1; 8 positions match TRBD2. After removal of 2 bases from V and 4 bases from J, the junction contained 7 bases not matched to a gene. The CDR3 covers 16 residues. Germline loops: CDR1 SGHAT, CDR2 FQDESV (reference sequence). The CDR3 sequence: CASSLTGGGSYNEQFF. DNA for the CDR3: TGTGCCAGCAGCTTAACCGGGGGGGGGTCTTACAATGAGCAGTTCTTC.

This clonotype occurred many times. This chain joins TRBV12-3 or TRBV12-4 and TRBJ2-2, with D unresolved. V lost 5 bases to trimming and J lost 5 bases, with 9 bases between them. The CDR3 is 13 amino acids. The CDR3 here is CASSPDLTGELFF. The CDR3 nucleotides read TGTGCCAGCAGTCCAGATTTGACCGGGGAGCTGTTTTTT.

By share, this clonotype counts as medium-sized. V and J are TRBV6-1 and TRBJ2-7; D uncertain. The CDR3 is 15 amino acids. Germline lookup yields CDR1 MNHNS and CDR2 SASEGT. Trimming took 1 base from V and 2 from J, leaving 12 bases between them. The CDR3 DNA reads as TGTGCCAGCAGTGAAGGGGCAGTAGGTGCCTACGAGCAGTACTTC. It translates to CASSEGAVGAYEQYF.

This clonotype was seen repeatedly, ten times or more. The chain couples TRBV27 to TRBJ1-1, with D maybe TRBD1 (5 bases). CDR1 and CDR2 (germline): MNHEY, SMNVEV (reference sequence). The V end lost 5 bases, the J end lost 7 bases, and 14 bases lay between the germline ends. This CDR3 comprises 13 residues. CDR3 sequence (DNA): TGTGCCAGCAGTACTCGGGGGTGGGGTGAAGCTTTCTTT. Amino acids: CASSTRGWGEAFF.

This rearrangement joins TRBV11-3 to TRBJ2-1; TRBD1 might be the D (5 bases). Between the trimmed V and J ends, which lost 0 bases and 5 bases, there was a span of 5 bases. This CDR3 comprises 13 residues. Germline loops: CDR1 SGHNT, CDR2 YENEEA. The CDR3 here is CASSLEGDNEQFF. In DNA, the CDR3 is TGTGCCAGCAGCTTAGAAGGGGACAATGAGCAGTTCTTC.

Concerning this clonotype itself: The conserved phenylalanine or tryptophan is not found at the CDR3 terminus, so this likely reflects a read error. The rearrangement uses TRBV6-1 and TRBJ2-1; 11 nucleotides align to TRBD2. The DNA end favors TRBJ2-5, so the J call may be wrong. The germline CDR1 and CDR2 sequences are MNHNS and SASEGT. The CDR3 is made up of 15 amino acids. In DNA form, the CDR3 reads TGTGCCAGCAGTGAAATAGCGGGGGGGCAAGAGACCCAGTACCTC. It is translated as CASSEIAGGQETQYL.